The rows below give T cell receptor beta chains drawn from one sample of a study of cytomegalovirus exposure and HLA in healthy donors. Clones were sequenced by immunoSEQ multiplex PCR, and TCRdb holds only the in-frame ones, with some missing. The sample carries approximately 170,000 clones, 85% recorded once. What was sequenced was PBMCs. These receptors came from a boy between 2 and 10 years old in good health and CMV-seronegative. The CDR3 runs from the conserved cysteine through the conserved F or W. A D gene is named only where the DNA matches it firmly. Expanded clones are given a class, and other clones once, few, many or no size at all.

>.|TRBV27|TRBJ2-6|once
TGTGCCAGCAGTCTCCGACGGGGTGGGGCCAACGTCCTGACTTTC
CASSLRRGGANVLTF
>.|TRBV5-1|TRBJ2-5|.
TGCGCCAGCACCCCGCCTCAGGAGACCCAGTACTTC
CASTPPQETQYF
>.|TRBV11-2|TRBJ1-6|.
TGTGCCAGCAGCCCATCCCAGGGGACCGGACCCCTCCACTTT
CASSPSQGTGPLHF
>.|TRBV11-3|TRBJ1-6|.
TGTGCCAGCAGCTTAGACAGGGGTTCACCCCTCCACTTT
CASSLDRGSPLHF
>.|TRBV2|TRBJ1-2|.
TGTGCCAGCACCGAGGGGTTCGGGGACAACAACTATGGCTACACCTTC
CASTEGFGDNNYGYTF
>TRBD1|TRBV4-1|TRBJ1-5|.
TGCGCCAGCAGCCAAGATGGACAGGGGGGCAATCAGCCCCAGCATTTT
CASSQDGQGGNQPQHF
>.|TRBV30|TRBJ1-5|.
TGTGCCTGGAGTGTAGGGGCCCGCCTCAATCAGCCCCAGCATTTT
CAWSVGARLNQPQHF
>.|TRBV6-1|TRBJ1-1|.
TGTGCCAGCAGAACCCCCCCAGGGAACACTGAAGCTTTCTTT
CASRTPPGNTEAFF
>TRBD1|TRBV30|TRBJ1-1|.
TGTGCCTGGAGTGGCGGGACAGCGGCTTTCTTT
CAWSGGTAAFF
>TRBD2|TRBV27|TRBJ2-1|.
TGTGCCAGCAGTTGGCTAGCGGGAGACGATGAGCAGTTCTTC
CASSWLAGDDEQFF
>.|TRBV29-1|TRBJ2-5|.
TGCAGCGTTGAAAATGAGGGGAGGGAGACCCAGTACTTC
CSVENEGRETQYF
>.|TRBV5-1|TRBJ2-5|.
TGCGCCAGCGCCCGTTGGGCGGGGGCTCGGGAGACCCAGTACTTC
CASARWAGARETQYF
>.|TRBV2|TRBJ1-4|.
TGTGCCAGCAGTCCAGGGGCCTTTAATGAAAAACTGTTTTTT
CASSPGAFNEKLFF
>TRBD1|TRBV7-2|TRBJ1-2|.
TGTGCCAGCAGGCCCGACAGGGTCTATGGCTACACCTTC
CASRPDRVYGYTF
>TRBD1|TRBV7-9|TRBJ1-4|few
TGTGCCAGCAGCTTAGGGAGGACAGGAATGAATGAAAAACTGTTTTTT
CASSLGRTGMNEKLFF
>.|TRBV10-1|TRBJ2-1|.
TGCGCCAGCAGCCCCGGCGGGCGGCGCTCCTACAATGAGCAGTTCTTC
CASSPGGRRSYNEQFF
>TRBD1|TRBV5-4|TRBJ1-2|.
TGTGCCAGCAGCTCGACAGGGGAGTATGGCTACACCTTC
CASSSTGEYGYTF
>TRBD1|TRBV2|TRBJ1-5|.
TGTGCCAGCAGTGAGAAGGGGACAGGGGGCAATCAGCCCCAGCATTTT
CASSEKGTGGNQPQHF
>.|TRBV7-8|TRBJ2-5|.
TGTGCCAGCAGCTTCCAGGGGAGGGGGGAAGAGACCCAGTACTTC
CASSFQGRGEETQYF
>.|TRBV28|TRBJ1-1|.
TGTGCCAGCACCCCAGGACAGCAAGATGAAGCTTTCTTT
CASTPGQQDEAFF
>TRBD1|TRBV9|TRBJ1-1|.
TGTGCCAGCAGCGTTGTCGGACAGGCTGAAGCTTTCTTT
CASSVVGQAEAFF
>.|TRBV6-5|TRBJ1-4|.
TGTGCCAGCAGGGGGGGGCTGAGGGATGAAAAACTGTTTTTT
CASRGGLRDEKLFF
>.|TRBV5-1|TRBJ2-4|.
TGCGCCAGCAGCTTGGAAATTTGGACTGCCACCCAGTACTTC
CASSLEIWTATQYF
>.|TRBV19|TRBJ1-5|.
TGTGCCAGTAGTATCCCCGGGGGGCAGCCCCAGCATTTT
CASSIPGGQPQHF
>.|TRBV5-1|TRBJ2-3|.
TGCGCCAGCAGCTTCTGGACAGCCCAGGCCACAGATACGCAGTATTTT
CASSFWTAQATDTQYF
>TRBD2|TRBV10-2|TRBJ2-3|.
TGCGCCAGCAGCCAGCGGGGGGGTTACACAGATACGCAGTATTTT
CASSQRGGYTDTQYF
>.|TRBV7-3|TRBJ2-3|.
TGTGCCAGCAGCTTAGGACACAACACAGATACGCAGTATTTT
CASSLGHNTDTQYF
>.|TRBV10-3|TRBJ1-3|.
TGTGCCGTCAGTGGGGGACTGGAAAGCTCTGGAAACACCATATATTTT
CAVSGGLESSGNTIYF
>TRBD1|TRBV5-1|TRBJ1-1|.
TGCGCCAGCAGCTACCGGACAGGGAACACTGAAGCTTTCTTT
CASSYRTGNTEAFF
>TRBD2|TRBV28|TRBJ2-3|.
TGTGCCAGCAGTTTATGGCCCGAGGGACTAGCGGGGGCGGATACGCAGTATTTT
CASSLWPEGLAGADTQYF
>TRBD2|TRBV11-2|TRBJ2-1|once
TGTGCCAGCAGCTTAACTAGCGGGAGTTACAATGAGCAGTTCTTC
CASSLTSGSYNEQFF
>TRBD1|TRBV10-3|TRBJ2-1|.
TGTGCCATCAGTCATTACCCGGGACAGGGGCAACTCAATGAGCAGTTCTTC
CAISHYPGQGQLNEQFF
>.|TRBV29-1|TRBJ2-1|.
TGCAGCGCTCGACAACCCCAAGTTAGAAACAATGAGCAGTTCTTC
CSARQPQVRNNEQFF
>TRBD2|TRBV9|TRBJ2-1|.
TGTGCCAGCAGCTTCCTAGCGGGAGGGTCCGGTGAGCAGTTCTTC
CASSFLAGGSGEQFF
>.|TRBV2|TRBJ1-4|.
TGTGCCAGCAGTCTGCAGGGTATGACTAATGAAAAACTGTTTTTT
CASSLQGMTNEKLFF
>.|TRBV2|TRBJ2-7|once
TGTGCCAGCGTATACGGGGACTTACCCGAGCAGTACTTC
CASVYGDLPEQYF
>.|TRBV7-9|TRBJ1-4|few
TGTGCCAGCAGCTTAGTTACGGGGAATGAAAAACTGTTTTTT
CASSLVTGNEKLFF
>.|TRBV11-2|TRBJ2-7|.
TGTGCCAGCAGCTTAGCCCCTAGGGGTAGCTCCTACGAGCAGTACTTC
CASSLAPRGSSYEQYF
>TRBD2|TRBV7-2|TRBJ2-7|.
TGTGCCAGCAGCCCTAGCGGGAGTCCCTACGAGCAGTACTTC
CASSPSGSPYEQYF
>.|TRBV28|TRBJ1-1|.
TGTGCCAGCAGTGGACAGAACACTGAAGCTTTCTTT
CASSGQNTEAFF
>.|TRBV5-4|TRBJ2-2|.
TGTGCCAGCAGATTCGACAGCACCGGGGAGCTGTTTTTT
CASRFDSTGELFF
>TRBD1|TRBV5-1|TRBJ1-2|.
TGCGCCAGCACCCTGGGGGGACAGGTCTCCGGCTACACCTTC
CASTLGGQVSGYTF
>.|TRBV13|TRBJ2-1|.
TGTGCCAGCAGCTTAGTGGGGGCCTACTACAATGAGCAGTTCTTC
CASSLVGAYYNEQFF
>TRBD1|TRBV28|TRBJ2-3|.
TGTGCCACTCCCGGGACAGTCCCAGATACGCAGTATTTT
CATPGTVPDTQYF
>TRBD2|TRBV19|TRBJ2-7|.
TGTGCCAGTAGTTTCGGAAGCGGGGGCCCAAAGTTCTACGAGCAGTACTTC
CASSFGSGGPKFYEQYF
>TRBD1|TRBV2|TRBJ1-5|.
TGTGCCAGCAGTGGGGACAGCGAGGGACAGCCCCAGCATTTT
CASSGDSEGQPQHF
>TRBD1|TRBV19|TRBJ1-4|.
TGTGCCAATAGTATCCGGCCAGGGGGTAGTGAAAAACTGTTTTTT
CANSIRPGGSEKLFF
>TRBD2|TRBV27|TRBJ2-7|.
TGTGCCAGCAGTGTGGGTAGCGGGCCTACCTACGAGCAGTACTTC
CASSVGSGPTYEQYF
>TRBD2|TRBV25-1|TRBJ2-2|once
TGTGCCAGCAGTGAATTTTACCGGGGGGACACCGGGGAGCTGTTTTTT
CASSEFYRGDTGELFF
>.|TRBV5-6|TRBJ1-2|.
TGTGCCAGCAGCGCAATGAGCCTGAGGGAAAACTATGGCTACACCTTC
CASSAMSLRENYGYTF
>.|TRBV7-9|TRBJ1-2|.
TGTGCCAGCAGCTTAGCGCCGGACAGCACTTATGGCTACACCTTC
CASSLAPDSTYGYTF
>TRBD1|TRBV28|TRBJ2-1|.
TGTGCCAGCAGCTTTCACCTAGAGGGGACAGGATCTTCCTCCTACAATGAGCAGTTCTTC
CASSFHLEGTGSSSYNEQFF